This T cell receptor (beta chain) was sequenced in a study of shared clonotypes between healthy human individuals. Broader study findings: Clonotypes not shared had lower generation probabilities than those common to all four donors.

The assay ran at deep level. Genomic DNA (from each subset) was split evenly across several immunoSEQ plates. On sorted subsets, replicate PCRs used roughly 220 ng DNA, or tens of thousands of T cell genomes. TCRdb keeps only in-frame clones here, not all; method: immunoSEQ multiplex PCR. The sample has approximately 1.9 million clones; over 85% are singletons. Comments on this clone: No antigen is known for it. Different DNA sequences within this sample yield the same CDR3.

Naive CD8 cells comprised CD45RO-negative, CCR7-positively selected cells, excluding terminally differentiated effector memory CD45RA+ cells. V lost 2 bases to trimming and J lost 5 bases; unmatched junction nucleotides: 1. The length of the CDR3 is 15 residues. Per germline, CDR1 SGDLS and CDR2 YYNGEE. Material: naive CD8+ T cells from PBMCs. The rearrangement links TRBV9 to TRBJ2-3; 14 nucleotides match TRBD2. The sequence was collected from a man between 18 and 29 years old in good health. Some clones in this sample may be carry-over from other donors' samples. Here the CDR3 reads CASSVGLAGGDTQYF. CDR3 nucleotide sequence: TGTGCCAGCAGCGTCGGACTAGCGGGAGGAGATACGCAGTATTTT.